This T cell receptor beta chain came from a study of T cells in Graves' hyperthyroidism and ophthalmopathy. This clonotype was counted at least ten times. It was RNA transcripts that yielded the amplified TCR beta CDR3 regions. When the TCR CDR3 underwent first-round RT-PCR, the HTBI primer set was used. TCRdb used MiXCR to reprocess the multiplex PCR reads, holding one entry per CDR3 protein. The sample comprises more than 350,000 distinct CDR3 sequences, 13% to 15% of which are singletons, and around a fifth rests with the top ten. The CDR3 has 13 residues. Germline V gives CDR1 DFQATT, CDR2 SNEGSKA (reference sequence).

This clonotype was sampled from a woman in her thirties with Graves' ophthalmopathy. The V and J genes are TRBV20-1 and TRBJ2-3; TRBD2 might be the D (5 bases). Sequencing was done on a sample of blood. DNA for the CDR3: TGCAGGCTAGGGAGCGGTCACACAGATACGCAGTATTTT. Its translation: CRLGSGHTDTQYF.